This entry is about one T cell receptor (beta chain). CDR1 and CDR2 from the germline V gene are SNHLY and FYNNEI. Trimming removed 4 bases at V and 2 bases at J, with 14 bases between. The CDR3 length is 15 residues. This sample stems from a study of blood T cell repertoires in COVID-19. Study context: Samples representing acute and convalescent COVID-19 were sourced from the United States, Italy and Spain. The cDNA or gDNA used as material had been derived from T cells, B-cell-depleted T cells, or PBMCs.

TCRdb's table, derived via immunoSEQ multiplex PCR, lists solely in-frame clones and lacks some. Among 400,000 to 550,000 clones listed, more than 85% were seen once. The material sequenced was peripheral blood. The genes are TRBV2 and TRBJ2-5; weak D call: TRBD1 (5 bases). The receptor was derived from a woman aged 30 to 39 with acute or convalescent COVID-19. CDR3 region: CASSVVIRGQETQYF. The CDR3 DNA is TGTGCCAGCAGTGTAGTCATAAGGGGACAAGAGACCCAGTACTTC.